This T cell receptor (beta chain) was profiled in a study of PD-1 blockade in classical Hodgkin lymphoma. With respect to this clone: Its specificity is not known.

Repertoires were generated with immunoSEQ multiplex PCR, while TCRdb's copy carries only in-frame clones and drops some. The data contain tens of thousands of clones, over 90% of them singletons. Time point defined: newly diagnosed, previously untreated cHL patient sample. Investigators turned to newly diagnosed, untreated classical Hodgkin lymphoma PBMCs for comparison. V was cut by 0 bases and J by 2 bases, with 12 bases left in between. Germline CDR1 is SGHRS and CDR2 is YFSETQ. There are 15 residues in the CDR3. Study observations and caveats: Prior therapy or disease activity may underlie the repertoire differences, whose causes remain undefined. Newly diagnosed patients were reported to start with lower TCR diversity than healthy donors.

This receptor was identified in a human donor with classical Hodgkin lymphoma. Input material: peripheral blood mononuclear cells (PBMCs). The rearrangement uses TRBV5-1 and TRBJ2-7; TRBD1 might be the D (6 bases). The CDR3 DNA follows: TGCGCCAGCAGCTTGGTAGCAGGGGTCCCCTACGAGCAGTACTTC. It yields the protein CASSLVAGVPYEQYF.